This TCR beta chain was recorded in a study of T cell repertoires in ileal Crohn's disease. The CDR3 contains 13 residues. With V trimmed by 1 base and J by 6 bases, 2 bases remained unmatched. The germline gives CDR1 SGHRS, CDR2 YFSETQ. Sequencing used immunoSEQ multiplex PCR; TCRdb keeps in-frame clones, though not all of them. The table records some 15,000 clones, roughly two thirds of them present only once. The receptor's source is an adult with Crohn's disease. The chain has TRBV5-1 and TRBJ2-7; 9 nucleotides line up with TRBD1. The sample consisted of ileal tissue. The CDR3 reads CASSLTGGLEQYF. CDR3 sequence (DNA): TGCGCCAGCAGCTTGACAGGGGGCCTCGAGCAGTACTTC. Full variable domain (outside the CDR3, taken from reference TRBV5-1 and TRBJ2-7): KAGVTQTPRYLIKTRGQQVTLSCSPISGHRSVSWYQQTPGQGLQFLFEYFSETQRNKGNFPGRFSGRQFSNSRSEMNVSTLELGDSALYLCASSLTGGLEQYFGPGTRLTVT.